This T cell receptor (beta chain) was sequenced in a study of shared clonotypes between healthy human individuals. Unsorted PBMC replicate PCRs used 250 to 350 ng DNA, approximately 30,000 T cell genomes. Per the original data handling: Sequence data from immunoSEQ were junction-only and lacked quality scores; consequently, filtering differed. Profiled with immunoSEQ multiplex PCR; TCRdb holds only in-frame clones, not every one. From that table come the V and J calls and clone size; the DNA was used to work out D and trimming. This sample yields about 460,000 clones, of which 60% to 80% are seen a single time; more than 10% belongs to the top ten. Source material: PBMCs. This TCR was recovered from a middle-aged woman in good health. Some clones in this sample may be carry-over from other donors' samples.

This chain's CDR3 is CASSDVAGTAKNIQYF. In DNA form, the CDR3 reads TGTGCCAGCAGTGATGTGGCCGGGACAGCTAAAAACATTCAGTACTTC. This rearrangement joins TRBV6-1 to TRBJ2-4; 7 nucleotides align to TRBD1. J lost 4 bases, V lost 3 bases, and 9 bases had no gene match. This CDR3 region has 16 residues. Germline CDR1 reads MNHNS; CDR2 reads SASEGT.